This record covers a single T cell receptor beta chain. Its antigen remains unidentified. Naive CD8 isolation took CD45RO-negative cells positively selected for CCR7 and excluded terminally differentiated effector memory CD45RA+ cells. These data originate in a study of shared clonotypes between healthy human individuals. The study's findings and limits: Clonotypes shared by all four donors outscored non-shared clonotypes in generation probability.

V was shortened by 3 bases and J by 3 bases, with 11 bases between the two germline ends. Germline V gene sequence: CDR1 MNHEY, CDR2 SVGAGI. The CDR3 contains 14 residues. Evenly divided among several immunoSEQ plates was the genomic DNA of each subset. Libraries were prepared by immunoSEQ multiplex PCR; TCRdb keeps only in-frame clonotypes and omits some of them. The sample has about 1,900,000 clones; about 95% are singletons. The sample taken for sequencing was naive CD8+ T cells sorted from blood. The chain joins TRBV6-5 to TRBJ1-2, with D maybe TRBD1 (6 bases). The TCR originated in a man aged 18 to 35 in good health. CDR3 sequence reads: CASSYGGPHYGYTF. The CDR3 coding sequence is TGTGCCAGCAGTTATGGGGGGCCCCACTATGGCTACACCTTC.